This T cell receptor beta chain was sequenced for a study of cytomegalovirus exposure and HLA in healthy donors. Study conclusions and caveats: It was reported that TCR beta sequences correctly inferred the HLA-A and HLA-B alleles for most subjects.

Details on this clone: The antigen remains unidentified.

With 60 Vbeta and 13 Jbeta primers, the PCR was carried out. Sequencing was performed with immunoSEQ multiplex PCR; in TCRdb, only in-frame clones are kept and a portion is missing. The sample yields tens of thousands of clones, of which the top ten take up approximately 1%. V was shortened by 5 bases and J by 2 bases, with 9 bases between the two germline ends. The CDR3 totals 13 residues. Germline-derived CDR1 and CDR2 are LNHDA and SQIVND (reference sequence). This chain connects TRBV19 to TRBJ1-2; weak D call: TRBD1 (6 bases). The sequenced sample consisted of PBMCs. The sequence derives from a woman in her 30s in good health and CMV-seronegative. CDR3 residues: CASSPGVNYGYTF. CDR3 DNA sequence: TGTGCCAGTAGTCCAGGGGTCAACTATGGCTACACCTTC.